This TCR beta chain was captured in a study of molecular identifiers for immune sequencing clone quantification. This clonotype was counted at least ten times. TCRdb redid the calling of the PCR reads with MiXCR, one entry per CDR3 protein. The top ten hold 0.65% to 0.95% of the sample, which has a few hundred thousand distinct CDR3 sequences, 20% to 25% seen once. V dropped 4 bases and J dropped 6 bases, with 26 bases sitting between them. The V gene's germline CDR1 is SNHLY and CDR2 FYNNEI. This CDR3 spans 18 amino acids. This TCR was recovered from a human donor in good health. Some libraries in this study had Jurkat cell RNA spiked in. The sample comprised naive CD8+ T cells from blood, with Jurkat cell RNA spiked in. Specified subset: FACS-sorted CD8+CD4-CCR7+CD45RA+ naive T cells. This chain joins TRBV2 and TRBJ2-3; no clear D. Here the CDR3 reads CASSVNIESIVFPDTQYF. CDR3 bases: TGTGCCAGCAGTGTAAATATCGAGTCAATAGTTTTTCCGGATACGCAGTATTTT. Variable domain in full (rest from reference TRBV2 and TRBJ2-3): EPEVTQTPSHQVTQMGQEVILRCVPISNHLYFYWYRQILGQKVEFLVSFYNNEISEKSEIFDDQFSVERPDGSNFTLKIRSTKLEDSAMYFCASSVNIESIVFPDTQYFGPGTRLTVL.